This T cell receptor (beta chain) was profiled in a study of cytomegalovirus exposure and HLA in healthy donors. The PCR ran on 60 Vbeta and 13 Jbeta primers. Profiling relied on immunoSEQ multiplex PCR, and the TCRdb table lists in-frame clones only, not all of them. The sample yields some 180,000 clones, roughly 80% seen once. This clone was counted a single time. Antigen specificity is unknown. Germline values: CDR1 LNHDA, CDR2 SQIVND (reference sequence). V gave up 3 bases and J gave up 1 base, with 6 bases separating them. The CDR3 contains 13 residues. Whole-study findings and limits: A cluster of highly shared sequence variants was likely a sequencing artifact. The authors enumerated roughly 180 TCR beta chains as linked to cytomegalovirus. Differences between HLA loci emerged in a later analysis of TCR association rates, with DRB1 most and HLA-C fewest.

The chain joins TRBV19 to TRBJ1-1; unclear D gene. The sample consisted of PBMCs. The clonotype was recovered from a male donor in good health and CMV-seronegative. This chain's CDR3 is CASSIQANTEAFF. In nucleotides, the CDR3 is TGTGCCAGTAGTATCCAGGCGAACACTGAAGCTTTCTTT.